These 27 T cell receptor beta chains came from one sample sequenced in a study of T-cell memory formation after mild COVID-19. Each CDR3 protein gets one entry after TCRdb re-called the 5' RACE reads with MiXCR. Among roughly 160,000 distinct CDR3 sequences listed, approximately 10% were seen once. The source material was PBMCs or a T cell subset sorted from them (not recorded which). The receptors were gathered from a man aged 18-30 years who had mild COVID-19 (a few samples of this study predate the infection). Cell type and time point are not known.

This clonotype was picked up a small number of times. The chain uses TRBV7-6 and TRBJ2-2; D might be TRBD2 (6 bases). CDR3 length: 15 residues. Germline V lookup: CDR1 SGHVS, CDR2 FNYEAQ. Trimming removed 4 bases at V and 4 bases at J, with 13 bases between. For the CDR3, the DNA is TGTGCCAGCAGCTCCGAGGCGGGGAGCACCGGGGAGCTGTTTTTT. Its protein product is CASSSEAGSTGELFF.

Only a few counts were recorded for this clonotype. The chain employs TRBV3-1 and TRBJ1-4; no definite D call. The CDR3 has 11 residues. Trimming cost V 5 bases and J 8 bases, with 6 bases left between them. CDR1 is LGHDT, CDR2 YNNKEL, per germline (reference sequence). CDR3 residues: CASSDREKLFF. As DNA, the CDR3 is TGTGCCAGCAGCGATAGGGAAAAACTGTTTTTT.

The table lists this clonotype with a few counts. V gene TRBV4-3 combines with J gene TRBJ1-5; TRBD1 might be the D (5 bases). V shed 0 bases and J shed 4 bases, with 10 bases lying between them. In germline, CDR1 is LGHNA, CDR2 YSLEER. The CDR3 covers 15 residues. Here the CDR3 reads CASSQEIGTNQPQHF. The CDR3 DNA sequence: TGCGCCAGCAGCCAAGAGATTGGGACTAATCAGCCCCAGCATTTT.

The V call is TRBV3-1, the J call TRBJ2-4; 11 nucleotides align to TRBD2. Germline lookup yields CDR1 LGHDT and CDR2 YNNKEL (reference sequence). The CDR3 runs to 18 residues. The V segment lost 4 bases and the J segment 8 bases; nucleotides outside the gene matches: 16. The CDR3 loop reads CASSPSDGSGGAGYIQYF. CDR3 nucleotide sequence: TGTGCCAGCAGCCCCTCCGATGGTAGCGGGGGGGCCGGGTACATTCAGTACTTC.

This clonotype has ten or more counts. The chain carries TRBV29-1 and TRBJ2-1, with no clear D. V shed 4 bases and J shed 5 bases, with 6 bases lying between them. Per the germline V gene, CDR1 is SQVTM and CDR2 is ANQGSEA. The CDR3 length is 11 residues. The CDR3 DNA follows: TGCAGCGTTGTTCTACACAATGAGCAGTTCTTC. It yields the protein CSVVLHNEQFF.

This clonotype was seen a few times. V gene TRBV12-3 or TRBV12-4 combines with J gene TRBJ1-5; D may be TRBD1 (5 bases). The V gene lost 4 bases and the J gene lost 6 bases, with 13 bases spanning the gap. The CDR3 contains 14 residues. CDR3 bases: TGTGCCAGCAGTTCCGGGACGGCCTCTCAGCCCCAGCATTTT. It codes for CASSSGTASQPQHF.

The rearrangement uses TRBV5-1 and TRBJ1-2; 8 nucleotides agree with TRBD1. Germline V gene lookup returns CDR1 SGHRS and CDR2 YFSETQ. The CDR3 loop spans 17 amino acids. Losses at the gene ends were 4 bases for V and 6 bases for J; bases not matched to a gene: 17. The CDR3 reads CASSRGIVGTGANGYTF. CDR3 bases: TGCGCCAGCAGCAGGGGCATTGTGGGGACAGGAGCGAATGGCTACACCTTC.

The chain is built from TRBV5-6 and TRBJ2-7; D gene uncertain. The CDR3 loop spans 11 amino acids. CDR1 is SGHDT and CDR2 is YYEEEE in the germline V gene. V was cut by 0 bases and J by 4 bases, with 2 bases left in between. The DNA for the CDR3 is TGTGCCAGCAGCTTGGAATACGAGCAGTACTTC. Translation: CASSLEYEQYF.

Only a few counts were recorded for this clonotype. V is TRBV12-3 or TRBV12-4 and J is TRBJ2-1; 8 nucleotides align to TRBD1. This CDR3 is 15 amino acids long. The V and J ends lost 5 bases and 7 bases, in that order; junction bases with no gene match: 10. The CDR3 spells CASSVRQGWKNEQFF. The CDR3 nucleotides read TGTGCCAGCAGTGTCAGACAGGGGTGGAAAAATGAGCAGTTCTTC.

This clonotype appeared a few times. The rearrangement uses TRBV2 and TRBJ2-7, with D tentatively TRBD2 (6 bases). V lost 8 bases, J lost 3 bases, and 20 bases lay in between. Germline CDR1 SNHLY, CDR2 FYNNEI. The CDR3 runs to 15 residues. The CDR3 loop is CASGPWGTAYYEQYF. As DNA, the CDR3 is TGTGCCAGCGGGCCATGGGGGACTGCTTACTACGAGCAGTACTTC.

This chain uses TRBV6-6 with TRBJ2-1, with 9 nucleotides matching TRBD2. Trimming cost V 5 bases and J 6 bases; bases outside gene matches: 14. The germline V gene encodes CDR1 MNHNY and CDR2 SVGAGI (reference sequence). CDR3 length: 17 amino acids. CDR3 loop: CASSLYRGGATSNEQFF. The DNA of the CDR3 is TGTGCCAGCAGTCTTTACCGCGGGGGGGCAACCTCCAATGAGCAGTTCTTC.

In this sample, this clonotype turned up many times. The chain couples TRBV5-6 to TRBJ1-4; D is undetermined. Germline values: CDR1 SGHDT, CDR2 YYEEEE. The CDR3 has 12 residues. Trimming removed 6 bases from V and 8 bases from J, with 11 bases in between. The CDR3 reads CASTSSGEKLFF. As DNA, the CDR3 is TGTGCCAGCACCTCGTCTGGGGAAAAACTGTTTTTT.

The sample holds a few counts of this clonotype. The chain is built from TRBV5-1 and TRBJ2-1; D gene uncertain. From germline, CDR1 is SGHRS and CDR2 YFSETQ. V was pared by 0 bases and J by 9 bases, with 13 bases between. The length of the CDR3 is 14 residues. The CDR3 here is CASSLAGGSSEQFF. Written as DNA, the CDR3 is TGCGCCAGCAGCTTGGCGGGTGGTTCGAGTGAGCAGTTCTTC.

This chain links TRBV5-1 with TRBJ2-1, with D unresolved. Germline V lookup: CDR1 SGHRS, CDR2 YFSETQ. V lost 4 bases to trimming and J lost 3 bases, with 8 bases between them. This CDR3 is built from 13 residues. CDR3 coding DNA: TGCGCCAGCAGCCCAGACAACTACAATGAGCAGTTCTTC. Its translation: CASSPDNYNEQFF.

The chain couples TRBV4-2 to TRBJ2-1, with D possibly being TRBD2 (6 bases). CDR1 is LGHNA, CDR2 YNFKEQ, per germline. This CDR3 is 14 amino acids long. V dropped 0 bases and J dropped 9 bases, with 12 bases sitting between them. This CDR3 is CASSQEGMRGEQFF. The DNA of the CDR3 is TGTGCCAGCAGCCAAGAGGGGATGCGGGGTGAGCAGTTCTTC.

The genes are TRBV5-1 and TRBJ1-1; no firm D call. CDR3 length: 17 amino acids. Trimming cost V 1 base and J 1 base, with 17 bases left between them. Germline V gene data show CDR1 as SGHRS and CDR2 as YFSETQ. DNA for the CDR3: TGCGCCAGCAGCTTGACTCCCACTTTTATCCAGAACACTGAAGCTTTCTTT. Encoded protein: CASSLTPTFIQNTEAFF. The entire variable domain, with the rest obtained from reference TRBV5-1 and TRBJ1-1, is as follows: KAGVTQTPRYLIKTRGQQVTLSCSPISGHRSVSWYQQTPGQGLQFLFEYFSETQRNKGNFPGRFSGRQFSNSRSEMNVSTLELGDSALYLCASSLTPTFIQNTEAFFGQGTRLTVV.

This clonotype was observed a handful of times. V and J are TRBV19 and TRBJ2-3, with 7 bases that match TRBD1. Losses at the gene ends were 3 bases for V and 2 bases for J; bases not matched to a gene: 2. Germline loops: CDR1 LNHDA, CDR2 SQIVND (reference sequence). CDR3 length: 14 residues. In DNA form, the CDR3 reads TGTGCCAGTAGTATCGGACAGGACACAGATACGCAGTATTTT. This gives the protein CASSIGQDTDTQYF.

This clonotype appeared a few times. V usage is TRBV20-1 and J usage is TRBJ2-2, with D maybe TRBD2 (6 bases). This CDR3 spans 15 amino acids. From germline, CDR1 is DFQATT and CDR2 SNEGSKA (reference sequence). Deletions cut 6 bases from V and 5 bases from J, with 19 bases between. The CDR3 is CSAFSVRGGTGELFF. The CDR3, as DNA: TGCAGTGCCTTTTCCGTCCGGGGAGGAACCGGGGAGCTGTTTTTT.

The table lists this clonotype with a few counts. The chain joins TRBV4-3 to TRBJ1-2, with D perhaps TRBD1 (5 bases). Germline V lookup: CDR1 LGHNA, CDR2 YSLEER. Trimming stripped 0 bases from V and 3 bases from J, with 11 bases between. CDR3 size: 15 residues. The CDR3: CASSQDKTGHYGYTF. The CDR3 coding sequence is TGCGCCAGCAGCCAAGATAAAACAGGACACTATGGCTACACCTTC.

This chain connects TRBV7-9 to TRBJ2-3, with a tentative D call TRBD2 (6 bases). Germline CDR1 and CDR2: SEHNR and FQNEAQ (reference sequence). Trimming left V 0 bases short and J 2 bases short, with 12 bases between. This CDR3 has 16 amino acids. CDR3 bases: TGTGCCAGCAGCTTAGCGTTAGCGGAGAACACAGATACGCAGTATTTT. Translating gives CASSLALAENTDTQYF.

The chain links TRBV10-3 to TRBJ2-1, with D maybe TRBD2 (5 bases). Trimming pared 3 bases from V and 5 bases from J, leaving 11 bases between. The CDR3 is 14 amino acids. From germline, CDR1 is ENHRY and CDR2 SYGVKD. CDR3 sequence (DNA): TGTGCCATCAGTGAACGGGGTCGGGACAATGAGCAGTTCTTC. It specifies CAISERGRDNEQFF.

The CDR3 DNA reads as TGTGCCAGCAGTTTATACCTTGGGGAGACCCAGTACTTC. Protein sequence: CASSLYLGETQYF. The chain uses TRBV28 and TRBJ2-5; D uncertain. The CDR3 length is 13 residues. Germline-derived CDR1 and CDR2 are MDHEN and SYDVKM. V was shortened by 1 base and J by 5 bases, with 8 bases between the two germline ends. Together with reference TRBV28 and TRBJ2-5, the CDR3 gives the full variable domain: DVKVTQSSRYLVKRTGEKVFLECVQDMDHENMFWYRQDPGLGLRLIYFSYDVKMKEKGDIPEGYSVSREKKERFSLILESASTNQTSMYLCASSLYLGETQYFGPGTRLLVL.

The rearrangement links TRBV9 to TRBJ1-6; D is undetermined. Deletions cut 2 bases from V and 0 bases from J, with 15 bases between. CDR1 and CDR2 from the germline V gene are SGDLS and YYNGEE. CDR3 size: 18 residues. The CDR3 DNA reads TGTGCCAGCAGCGTCCGACCAGGTGGAAGCTCCTATAATTCACCCCTCCACTTT. Its translation is CASSVRPGGSSYNSPLHF.

The V gene is TRBV5-1, the J gene TRBJ2-5; 7 bases are a match to TRBD1. Trimming at V came to 2 bases and at J to 5 bases, leaving 3 bases not matched to a gene. Germline V gives CDR1 SGHRS, CDR2 YFSETQ. This CDR3 is 13 amino acids long. The DNA for the CDR3 is TGCGCCAGCAGCTTCGGGACAGCGGAGACCCAGTACTTC. Amino acids: CASSFGTAETQYF.

This clonotype was seen at least ten times. The genes are TRBV5-1 and TRBJ2-3, with TRBD2 as a possible D gene (5 bases). The CDR3 has 18 amino acids. In germline, CDR1 is SGHRS, CDR2 YFSETQ. V was shortened by 4 bases and J by 2 bases, with 23 bases between the two germline ends. CDR3 DNA: TGCGCCAGCAGCCCTCGATCTGGGTGGAGGCTTATCACAGATACGCAGTATTTT. Translated: CASSPRSGWRLITDTQYF.

For this clonotype: A much larger clone is a single base away; this may be a read error. The gene calls are TRBV5-1 and TRBJ2-3; perhaps D is TRBD1 or TRBD2 (7 bases each). The CDR3 covers 15 residues. Germline V gives CDR1 SGHRS, CDR2 YFSETQ. In DNA form, the CDR3 reads TGCACCAGCAGGGGGTCTAGCGGAAGCACAGATACGCAGTATTTT. It translates to CTSRGSSGSTDTQYF. The full variable domain, completed using reference TRBV5-1 and TRBJ2-3, is KAGVTQTPRYLIKTRGQQVTLSCSPISGHRSVSWYQQTPGQGLQFLFEYFSETQRNKGNFPGRFSGRQFSNSRSEMNVSTLELGDSALYLCTSRGSSGSTDTQYFGPGTRLTVL.

This clonotype has at least ten counts. The chain is built from TRBV5-5 and TRBJ1-2, with 7 bases lining up with TRBD1. Germline CDR1 SGHKS, CDR2 YYEKEE (reference sequence). The CDR3 totals 14 residues. The trim removed 4 bases at V and 2 bases at J, leaving 5 bases unmatched. The CDR3 loop is CASSPGDSNYGYTF. Written as DNA, the CDR3 is TGTGCCAGCAGCCCGGGGGACAGCAACTATGGCTACACCTTC.